The present T cell receptor beta chain was sequenced within a study of blood T cell repertoires in COVID-19 (TCRdb year 2020). Background for the entire study: Samples covering the acute and convalescent phases of COVID-19 were provided by collaborators in the United States, Italy and Spain. The repertoires were released in a freely available public database intended as a resource for research on the immune response to SARS-CoV-2. The prospective study material was composed of cDNA or gDNA derived from T cells, B-cell-depleted T cells, or PBMCs. Deeply sampled blood TCRbeta repertoires from subjects exposed to, actively infected with, or recovered from COVID-19 were included in the dataset. Sample metadata almost always included a de-identified subject ID, COVID-19 status, age in years and sex. HLA class I and class II types, where available, came from metadata supplied by the sample provider rather than from assay-based typing. Samples were obtained from the ongoing ImmuneRACE study (first 160 participants) and from 1,254 subjects provided by 6 global collaborators. Study-wide conclusions, independent of this receptor: The amount of clinical and demographic metadata varied by source and participant and was provided uncurated.

TCRbeta CDR3 regions were amplified from genomic DNA using the immunoSEQ Assay, a bias-controlled multiplex PCR. On the study's bioinformatics: Within the assay, amplification of reference gene primers was used to estimate how many nucleated cells each sample contained. To quantify the absolute abundance of each unique TCRbeta CDR3 rearrangement, sequence reads were collapsed and filtered. For each sample, productive Simpson clonality was calculated as the square root of Simpson's diversity index across productive rearrangements. What TCRdb holds here is the immuneACCESS table cut down to in-frame rearrangements. Part of the clones is not present; checked against another copy, under half of the missing clones reflect an unresolved V gene, and the others are unexplained. That table furnishes V, J and clone size, whereas the DNA furnished D and trimming. This sample lists some 200,000 clones; about 85% were detected once. Of the sample, about 3% falls within the top ten clones.

A remark on this clone: Its antigen has not been determined. No base-level quality is on record; no much larger clone is a single base apart. Additional DNA sequences in this sample encode the identical CDR3.

CDR1 and CDR2 are drawn from the germline V gene: MDHEN, SYDVKM. Deletion took 4 bases off V and 1 base off J, with a span of 14 bases between the germline ends. From cysteine to phenylalanine, the CDR3 is 15 amino acids long. The sequence is cut down to CDR3 DNA, 45 bases in frame from base 1. Samples from volunteer blood donors who had recovered from COVID-19 were contributed by a second Seattle source. Whole blood was collected in K2EDTA tubes by collaborating institutions according to the institutions' own protocols. Collaborator samples were shipped for TCRbeta analysis as frozen whole blood, isolated PBMCs, or DNA extracted from either sample type.

Sample: peripheral blood. The receptor's source is a man in his forties or fifties who had recovered from COVID-19. The chain links TRBV28 with TRBJ2-7, and possibly TRBD2, on 6 matching bases. The CDR3 reads CASSWVAGPSYEQYF. The bases are TGTGCCAGCAGTTGGGTGGCGGGGCCGTCCTACGAGCAGTACTTC.